The 30 T cell receptor beta chains below were found in one sample sequenced in a study of CD8+CD57+ T cells in acquired aplastic anemia. Genomic DNA, serving as template, underwent TCR beta VDJ and CDR3 profiling. A single record per CDR3 protein comes from TCRdb applying MiXCR to the reads. In the table there are approximately 170,000 distinct CDR3 sequences, roughly half of which are singletons. Source material: sorted CD4+, CD8+, or CD8+CD57+ T cells (not recorded which) from PBMCs. All receptors derive from a human donor in good health, serving as a control.

This clonotype was counted once. This chain joins TRBV25-1 and TRBJ2-7; 9 bases fit TRBD1. V lost 3 bases and J lost 4; bases outside the gene matches: 10. CDR3 size: 16 residues. The V gene's germline CDR1 is MGHDK and CDR2 SYGVNS. The CDR3 is CASSESPGTGKYEQYF. CDR3 in DNA: TGTGCCAGCAGTGAGAGCCCCGGGACAGGGAAATACGAGCAGTACTTC.

This clonotype was recorded at least ten times. The chain recombines TRBV6-2 or TRBV6-3 with TRBJ2-2; D remains ambiguous. The CDR3 is 12 residues long. V was pared by 4 bases and J by 6 bases, with 6 bases between. CDR1 and CDR2 from the germline V gene are MNHEY and SVGEGT. DNA for the CDR3: TGTGCCAGCAGTTCCAATTCCGGGGAGCTGTTTTTT. It translates to CASSSNSGELFF.

V and J are TRBV6-6 and TRBJ2-7; 10 positions match TRBD1. Looked up from germline, CDR1 is MNHNY and CDR2 is SVGAGI (reference sequence). CDR3 length: 13 residues. V lost 10 bases to trimming and J lost 1 base; unmatched junction nucleotides: 4. CDR3 in amino acids: CATGQGVSYEQYV. The CDR3 coding sequence is TGTGCCACCGGACAGGGGGTTTCCTACGAGCAGTACGTC.

V usage is TRBV5-1 and J usage is TRBJ2-1; perhaps TRBD1 as D (5 bases). This CDR3 has 15 residues. Germline-derived CDR1 and CDR2 are SGHRS and YFSETQ. The V gene lost 1 base and the J gene lost 7 bases, with 15 bases spanning the gap. CDR3 bases: TGCGCCAGCAGCTTGTCATGGGGCCTCCCAAATGAGCAGTTCTTC. Its protein product is CASSLSWGLPNEQFF.

As to this clonotype: A junction end diverges from the germline sequence, so it may reflect a read error. CDR3 in amino acids: CASSPREQNYEQYF. The CDR3 coding sequence is TGCGCCAGCAGCCCACGCGAACAAAACTACGAGCAGTACTTC. The chain couples TRBV7-9 to TRBJ2-7; D gene uncertain. Germline loops: CDR1 SEHNR, CDR2 FQNEAQ (reference sequence). This CDR3 region has 14 residues.

Concerning this clonotype: An end of the junction does not agree with germline; a read error may underlie this. V gene TRBV5-1 combines with J gene TRBJ2-7, with TRBD1 identical over 7 bases. This CDR3 is 14 amino acids long. Germline CDR1 and CDR2: SGHRS and YFSETQ. This chain's CDR3 is CASSLTGNPYEQYF. CDR3 DNA: TGTGCCAGCAGCCTGACAGGGAACCCCTACGAGCAGTACTTC.

This clonotype was found many times. The chain joins TRBV20-1 to TRBJ2-5; the match to TRBD2 covers 9 bases. With V trimmed by 3 bases and J by 0 bases, 5 bases remained unmatched. The CDR3 runs 15 residues. CDR1 is DFQATT, CDR2 SNEGSKA, per germline (reference sequence). In DNA, the CDR3 is TGCAGTGCTAGTTTGGCTAGCGGGGACCAAGAGACCCAGTACTTC. Its protein is CSASLASGDQETQYF.

This clonotype has a count of ten or more. The chain employs TRBV6-4 and TRBJ1-4, with 7 positions matching TRBD1. The germline V gene encodes CDR1 MRHNA and CDR2 SNTAGT. The CDR3 spans 13 residues. The trim removed 5 bases at V and 8 bases at J, leaving 5 bases unmatched. CDR3 loop: CASSYRGGEKLFF. Written as DNA, the CDR3 is TGTGCCAGCAGTTACAGGGGTGGCGAAAAACTGTTTTTT.

This clonotype was counted many times. The chain has TRBV9 and TRBJ2-3, with 7 nucleotides matching TRBD2. The junction had 2 bases not matched to a gene; V was cut back by 0 bases and J by 1 base. The CDR3 sequence is 15 residues long. CDR1 and CDR2 (germline): SGDLS, YYNGEE. In nucleotides, the CDR3 is TGTGCCAGCAGCGTAGTGGGGAGGGGCACAGATACGCAGTATTTT. It encodes CASSVVGRGTDTQYF.

The J gene is TRBJ2-3, the V gene TRBV4-3; the match to TRBD2 covers 13 bases. Unmatched junction bases numbered 3, after V lost 1 base and J lost 2 bases. The length of the CDR3 is 17 residues. Germline V gene lookup returns CDR1 LGHNA and CDR2 YSLEER. CDR3 nucleotides: TGCGCCAGCAGCCAAGGACTAGCGGGGGGCCCCACAGATACGCAGTATTTT. This translates into CASSQGLAGGPTDTQYF.

The V and J genes are TRBV7-2 and TRBJ1-4; 7 bases line up with TRBD1. CDR1 and CDR2 (germline): SGHTA, FQGNSA. The CDR3 spans 19 residues. The junction had 15 bases not matched to a gene; V was cut back by 1 base and J by 4 bases. The CDR3 DNA is TGTGCCAGCAGCTTAGTAGGTCGTGGCTACAGGGGACTTAATGAAAAACTGTTTTTT. Translation gives CASSLVGRGYRGLNEKLFF.

V is TRBV10-2 and J is TRBJ2-5, with 14 bases that match TRBD2. After removal of 5 bases from V and 5 bases from J, the junction contained 4 bases not matched to a gene. The CDR3 loop spans 15 amino acids. Germline assignment: CDR1 WSHSY and CDR2 SAAADI. CDR3 DNA sequence: TGCGCCAGCAGTAGACTAGCGGGGGGGCGGGAGACCCAGTACTTC. The encoded protein is CASSRLAGGRETQYF.

The table lists this clonotype with many counts. The V gene is TRBV5-1, the J gene TRBJ1-2; D perhaps matches TRBD1 (6 bases). The V end lost 4 bases, the J end lost 6 bases, and 16 bases lay between the germline ends. The CDR3 loop spans 14 amino acids. Germline V gene data show CDR1 as SGHRS and CDR2 as YFSETQ. This chain's CDR3 is CASSLGQSWDGYTF. Written as DNA, the CDR3 is TGCGCCAGCAGCCTCGGACAGAGTTGGGATGGCTACACCTTC. The full variable domain, completed using reference TRBV5-1 and TRBJ1-2, is KAGVTQTPRYLIKTRGQQVTLSCSPISGHRSVSWYQQTPGQGLQFLFEYFSETQRNKGNFPGRFSGRQFSNSRSEMNVSTLELGDSALYLCASSLGQSWDGYTFGSGTRLTVV.

The V and J genes are TRBV7-9 and TRBJ2-5; perhaps TRBD1 as D (6 bases). The V and J ends lost 5 bases and 5 bases respectively, with 9 bases between them. CDR1 and CDR2 from the germline V gene are SEHNR and FQNEAQ (reference sequence). The CDR3 runs to 12 residues. CDR3 nucleotide sequence: TGTGCCAGCAGCCCCGGACAGGAGACCCAGTACTTC. Translation gives CASSPGQETQYF. Full variable domain (remainder filled in from reference TRBV7-9 and TRBJ2-5): DTGVSQNPRHKITKRGQNVTFRCDPISEHNRLYWYRQTLGQGPEFLTYFQNEAQLEKSRLLSDRFSAERPKGSFSTLEIQRTEQGDSAMYLCASSPGQETQYFGPGTRLLVL.

The table lists this clonotype with many counts. This chain connects TRBV24-1 to TRBJ2-5; D may correspond to TRBD1 or TRBD2 (7 bases each). V dropped 2 bases and J dropped 2 bases, with 14 bases sitting between them. The germline V gene has CDR1 KGHDR and CDR2 SFDVKD. There are 16 residues in the CDR3. The DNA for the CDR3 is TGTGCCACCAGTGATTCAGGGGGGGCCGTACAAGAGACCCAGTACTTC. Its translation is CATSDSGGAVQETQYF.

Details on this clonotype: One end of the junction fails to match germline, which may point to a read error. The V call is TRBV7-7, the J call TRBJ2-6; D unclear. This CDR3 has 14 residues. The V gene's germline CDR1 is SSHAT and CDR2 FNYEAQ (reference sequence). The CDR3 sequence: CASSPSAGANVLTF. For the CDR3, the DNA is TGTGCTAGCAGCCCCAGCGCAGGGGCCAACGTCCTGACTTTC.

The rearrangement joins TRBV14 to TRBJ1-5; D is possibly TRBD1 (6 bases). The CDR3 is 14 residues long. Germline V gene data show CDR1 as SGHDN and CDR2 as FVKESK. Trimming removed 3 bases from V and 11 bases from J, with 17 bases in between. The CDR3, as DNA: TGTGCCAGCAGCCACATACAGGGAAAAGAGACCCAGCATTTT. It encodes CASSHIQGKETQHF.

This chain uses TRBV4-3 with TRBJ1-4; 8 bases are a match to TRBD1. The trim removed 1 base at V and 7 bases at J, leaving 11 bases unmatched. The CDR3 sequence is 17 residues long. Per germline, CDR1 LGHNA and CDR2 YSLEER. The CDR3 spells CASSQGSTGVHTEKLFF. CDR3 nucleotide sequence: TGCGCCAGCAGCCAAGGCTCGACAGGGGTCCACACTGAAAAACTGTTTTTT.

This clonotype has a count of ten or more. V and J are TRBV6-6 and TRBJ2-7; D uncertain. In germline, CDR1 is MNHNY, CDR2 SVGAGI (reference sequence). Trimming pared 8 bases from V and 3 bases from J, leaving 11 bases between. There are 12 residues in the CDR3. CDR3 coding DNA: TGTGCCAGCGCGCGTGGGTTCTACGAGCAGTACTTC. Protein sequence: CASARGFYEQYF.

The rearrangement joins TRBV29-1 to TRBJ2-2, with D hard to call. The CDR3 extends over 12 amino acids. V lost 4 bases and J 5 bases, leaving 8 bases between the germline ends. Germline CDR1 and CDR2: SQVTM and ANQGSEA. DNA for the CDR3: TGCAGCGTTGTTGTAGGTACCGGGGAGCTGTTTTTT. Encoded protein: CSVVVGTGELFF.

The chain carries TRBV20-1 and TRBJ2-5; no firm D call. V shed 0 bases and J shed 9 bases, with 8 bases lying between them. There are 11 residues in the CDR3. Germline lookup yields CDR1 DFQATT and CDR2 SNEGSKA (reference sequence). The CDR3 sequence is CSARDQASQYF. CDR3 in DNA: TGCAGTGCTAGAGATCAGGCATCCCAGTACTTC.

As regards this clonotype: A much larger clone differs from this one at a single base, so this may be a read error. This chain uses TRBV4-3 with TRBJ1-2, with TRBD1 as a possible D gene (5 bases). The germline V gene encodes CDR1 LGHNA and CDR2 YSLEER. The CDR3 covers 15 residues. The CDR3 sequence is CASSQDSQGALGCTF. CDR3 nucleotides: TGCGCCAGCAGCCAAGATAGCCAAGGGGCCTTGGGCTGCACCTTC.

This chain uses TRBV20-1 with TRBJ2-7; 7 nucleotides align to TRBD1. This CDR3 comprises 13 residues. J was trimmed by 0 bases and V by 3 bases; bases with no gene match: 2. The germline CDR1 and CDR2 sequences are DFQATT and SNEGSKA (reference sequence). The CDR3 sequence: CSASKGASYEQYF. The CDR3, as DNA: TGCAGTGCTAGTAAGGGGGCCTCCTACGAGCAGTACTTC.

The chain carries TRBV9 and TRBJ2-1; 7 bases match TRBD2. J lost 5 bases, V lost 0 bases, and 2 bases had no gene match. This CDR3 is 14 amino acids long. CDR1 is SGDLS and CDR2 is YYNGEE in the germline V gene. CDR3 sequence reads: CASSVGGGHNEQFF. For the CDR3, the DNA is TGTGCCAGCAGCGTAGGCGGGGGTCACAATGAGCAGTTCTTC.

This clonotype occurred a few times. The chain combines TRBV18 with TRBJ2-6, with TRBD1 matching 8 bases. Germline V CDR1 and CDR2: KGHSH, LQKENI. The trim removed 2 bases at V and 1 base at J, leaving 7 bases unmatched. This CDR3 has 18 residues. In DNA form, the CDR3 reads TGTGCCAGCTCACCATTCGACAGGGGAAAGTCTGGGGCCAACGTCCTGACTTTC. Translating gives CASSPFDRGKSGANVLTF.

This clonotype has at least ten counts. The rearrangement joins TRBV27 to TRBJ2-7; 7 positions match TRBD2. The CDR3 spans 12 residues. Trimming removed 10 bases from V and 5 bases from J; junction bases left unmatched: 8. Germline assignment: CDR1 MNHEY and CDR2 SMNVEV (reference sequence). The CDR3 DNA sequence: TGTGCCACTACAAACCTAGCGGACGAGCAGTACTTC. Translating gives CATTNLADEQYF.

This clonotype was seen only once. This sequence joins TRBV29-1 and TRBJ2-7, with 8 bases lining up with TRBD2. V was pared by 4 bases and J by 4 bases, with 6 bases of the junction left unmatched. Germline loops: CDR1 SQVTM, CDR2 ANQGSEA. The CDR3 is 13 amino acids. For the CDR3, the DNA is TGCAGCGTTGTATTGCGGGGGGTGTACGAGCAGTACTTC. This translates into CSVVLRGVYEQYF.

The chain is built from TRBV19 and TRBJ1-1; the match to TRBD1 covers 7 bases. Per germline, CDR1 LNHDA and CDR2 SQIVND (reference sequence). This CDR3 is 14 amino acids long. V shed 7 bases and J 3 bases; nucleotides not matched to a gene: 8. The CDR3 loop reads CASTPGGGDTEAFF. The CDR3 DNA follows: TGTGCCAGTACCCCAGGGGGTGGGGACACTGAAGCTTTCTTT. The complete variable domain, with remaining parts taken from reference TRBV19 and TRBJ1-1, reads DGGITQSPKYLFRKEGQNVTLSCEQNLNHDAMYWYRQDPGQGLRLIYYSQIVNDFQKGDIAEGYSVSREKKESFPLTVTSAQKNPTAFYLCASTPGGGDTEAFFGQGTRLTVV.

In the case of this clonotype: An end of the junction differs from the germline gene, which may be a read error. V and J are TRBV6-6 and TRBJ1-4; 8 positions match TRBD1. Per germline, CDR1 MNHNY and CDR2 SVGAGI (reference sequence). CDR3 length: 14 amino acids. CDR3 region: CAISYPGQDEKLFF. The CDR3 coding sequence is TGTGCCATCAGTTACCCGGGACAGGATGAAAAACTGTTTTTT.

This clonotype was seen just once. The J gene is TRBJ2-3, the V gene TRBV19; 8 bases agree with TRBD1. Germline V gene sequence: CDR1 LNHDA, CDR2 SQIVND (reference sequence). This CDR3 spans 14 amino acids. J was trimmed by 2 bases and V by 6 bases; bases with no gene match: 4. The CDR3 protein is CASRPGQVTDTQYF. The CDR3 nucleotides are TGTGCCAGTAGGCCGGGACAGGTCACAGATACGCAGTATTTT.